This entry features one TCR beta chain sequence. This sample was included in a study of blood T cell repertoires in COVID-19. Study background: There were acute and convalescent COVID-19 samples, and they came from the United States, Italy and Spain. T cells, B-cell-depleted T cells, or PBMCs supplied cDNA or gDNA.

Original processing methods: Counts of nucleated cells, estimated from reference gene primer amplification, were obtained. Using immunoSEQ multiplex PCR, the repertoire was profiled, and TCRdb retains in-frame clones only, with some absent. Clone size and the V and J calls come from that table; the DNA yielded D and trimming. The sample contains some 64,000 clones, around 90% of which appear only once. Per germline, CDR1 MNHEY and CDR2 SVGAGI. V shed 2 bases, J shed 4 bases, and the junction held 7 bases outside the gene matches. The CDR3 contains 16 residues. V is TRBV6-5 and J is TRBJ1-4; 7 bases line up with TRBD1. The material sequenced was peripheral blood. This sequence originates from a middle-aged man with active COVID-19. The CDR3 here is CASSYPWTGYNEKLFF. CDR3 sequence (DNA): TGTGCCAGCAGTTACCCTTGGACAGGATATAATGAAAAACTGTTTTTT.